The rows below give T cell receptor beta chains drawn from one sample of a study of blood T cell repertoires in COVID-19. Libraries were prepared by immunoSEQ multiplex PCR; TCRdb keeps only in-frame clonotypes and omits some of them. The sample includes roughly 87,000 clones, about 81% of them seen just once. The source material was peripheral blood. The origin of the receptors is a woman aged 55-69 years with acute or convalescent COVID-19. CDR3s include the opening cysteine and the closing phenylalanine or tryptophan. D genes are given only for firm matches. Only some rows state a clone size, as once, few, many or a class for expanded clones.

>TRBJ2-5|TRBV11-3|NA|NA
CASSPGNSQETQYF
TGTGCCAGCAGCCCGGGGAACAGCCAAGAGACCCAGTACTTC
>TRBJ1-1|TRBV4-2|NA|NA
CASSLEAQGPGTEAFF
TGTGCCAGCAGCCTGGAGGCCCAGGGGCCAGGCACTGAAGCTTTCTTT
>TRBJ2-4|TRBV28|NA|NA
CASSGLSENIQYF
TGTGCCAGCAGCGGACTATCTGAGAACATTCAGTACTTC
>TRBJ1-6|TRBV6-5|TRBD1|NA
CASSSQGGRNSPLHF
TGTGCCAGCAGTAGCCAGGGGGGAAGGAATTCACCCCTCCACTTT
>TRBJ1-2|TRBV27|TRBD1|few
CASSWSGGAGYGYTF
TGTGCCAGCAGTTGGTCAGGGGGCGCGGGCTATGGCTACACCTTC
>TRBJ1-2|TRBV6-2/TRBV6-3|NA|NA
CASSYVVPTRGANYGYTF
TGTGCCAGCAGTTACGTGGTCCCAACCAGGGGAGCGAACTATGGCTACACCTTC
>TRBJ2-5|TRBV5-4|TRBD2|NA
CASRLAGEETQYF
TGTGCCAGCAGACTAGCGGGGGAAGAGACCCAGTACTTC
>TRBJ2-7|TRBV29-1|NA|medium-sized
CSVETPGAYEQYF
TGCAGCGTTGAGACTCCTGGTGCCTACGAGCAGTACTTC
>TRBJ1-2|TRBV6-5|NA|NA
CASSPDLGVGYGYTF
TGTGCCAGCAGTCCGGACCTAGGGGTCGGCTATGGCTACACCTTC
>TRBJ1-4|TRBV3-1/TRBV3-2|NA|NA
CASSQVQGAEKLFF
TGTGCCAGCAGCCAGGTACAGGGAGCTGAAAAACTGTTTTTT
>TRBJ1-5|TRBV2|NA|once
CASTDRTRGDQPQHF
TGTGCCAGCACCGACAGGACTCGAGGAGATCAGCCCCAGCATTTT